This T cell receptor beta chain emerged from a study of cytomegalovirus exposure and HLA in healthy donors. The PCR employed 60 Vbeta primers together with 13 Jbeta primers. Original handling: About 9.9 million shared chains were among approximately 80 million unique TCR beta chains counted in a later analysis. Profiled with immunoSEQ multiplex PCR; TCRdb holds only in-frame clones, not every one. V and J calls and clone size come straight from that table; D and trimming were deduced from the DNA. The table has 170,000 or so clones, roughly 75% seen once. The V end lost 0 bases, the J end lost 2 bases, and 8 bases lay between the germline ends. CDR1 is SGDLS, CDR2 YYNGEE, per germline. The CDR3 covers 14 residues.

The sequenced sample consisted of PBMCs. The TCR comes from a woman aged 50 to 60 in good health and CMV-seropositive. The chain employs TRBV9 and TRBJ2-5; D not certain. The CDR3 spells CASSVDGIQETQYF. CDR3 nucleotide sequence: TGTGCCAGCAGCGTAGACGGTATTCAAGAGACCCAGTACTTC.